The 30 T cell receptor beta chains below come from one sample, sequenced in a study of blood T cell repertoires in COVID-19. The repertoire was sequenced with immunoSEQ multiplex PCR; TCRdb's copy has only in-frame clones and lacks some. The sample contains tens of thousands of clones, around 80% of which appear only once. The material sequenced was peripheral blood. Receptors originate from a woman of 80 years or more with acute or convalescent COVID-19.

The genes are TRBV10-1 and TRBJ2-7; possibly TRBD2 for D (6 bases). Looked up from germline, CDR1 is WNHNN and CDR2 is SYGVQD (reference sequence). This CDR3 spans 17 amino acids. Deletions cut 5 bases from V and 2 bases from J, with 22 bases between. The CDR3 DNA reads TGCGCCAGCAGTCTTGCCGTTGGTACGGGGGAAACCTACGAGCAGTACTTC. It codes for CASSLAVGTGETYEQYF.

The chain combines TRBV4-1 with TRBJ2-2; TRBD1 agrees at 7 bases. The ends lost 4 bases at V and 4 bases at J; junction bases unmatched: 6. This CDR3 is 15 amino acids long. The germline V gene has CDR1 MGHRA and CDR2 YSYEKL. The CDR3 region has the DNA TGCGCCAGCAGCCGAGGGGGACAGATCACCGGGGAGCTGTTTTTT. The encoded protein is CASSRGGQITGELFF.

This clone appeared a single time. The V and J genes are TRBV6-5 and TRBJ2-7, with TRBD1 matching 7 bases. Losses at the gene ends were 4 bases for V and 0 bases for J; bases not matched to a gene: 9. This CDR3 spans 16 amino acids. Germline-derived CDR1 and CDR2 are MNHEY and SVGAGI. This CDR3 reads CASSSTGTAISYEQYF. CDR3 coding DNA: TGTGCCAGCAGTTCTACCGGGACAGCTATCTCCTACGAGCAGTACTTC.

The sample holds one count of this clone. CDR3 region: CASSSLTGFPTDGYTF. CDR3 nucleotides: TGTGCCAGCAGTTCCCTGACAGGCTTCCCTACGGATGGCTACACCTTC. This chain links TRBV27 with TRBJ1-2; D may be TRBD1 (6 bases). The V gene's germline CDR1 is MNHEY and CDR2 SMNVEV (reference sequence). The germline V and J ends were trimmed by 4 bases and 6 bases, with 21 bases remaining between them. This CDR3 region has 16 residues.

The chain combines TRBV4-2 with TRBJ2-3; TRBD2 matches 14 bases. From germline, CDR1 is LGHNA and CDR2 YNFKEQ. Germline trimming cut 2 bases from V and 0 bases from J; bases unmatched to any gene: 4. CDR3 length: 18 amino acids. The CDR3 DNA reads as TGTGCCAGCAGCCAATGGACTAGCGGGAGGATTAGCACAGATACGCAGTATTTT. It codes for CASSQWTSGRISTDTQYF.

The chain employs TRBV6-4 and TRBJ2-3; 12 positions agree with TRBD1. Trimming cost V 8 bases and J 6 bases; bases outside gene matches: 9. This CDR3 has 15 amino acids. The V gene's germline CDR1 is MRHNA and CDR2 SNTAGT. The CDR3 bases are TGTGCCAGCTCAAGGGGGACAGGGGGCGCGGATACGCAGTATTTT. This sequence encodes CASSRGTGGADTQYF.

The rearrangement links TRBV7-3 to TRBJ2-3, with 9 bases lining up with TRBD2. Germline trimming cut 1 base from V and 3 bases from J; bases unmatched to any gene: 5. The CDR3 spans 16 residues. Germline loops: CDR1 SGHTA, CDR2 FQGTGA. DNA of the CDR3: TGTGCCAGCAGCTTAAGTGCGGGAGGGAGGACAGATACGCAGTATTTT. This gives the protein CASSLSAGGRTDTQYF.

CDR3: CAWSLGGRWSDTQYF. DNA of the CDR3: TGTGCCTGGAGTTTGGGCGGGAGATGGTCAGATACGCAGTATTTT. This rearrangement joins TRBV30 to TRBJ2-3; 7 bases map to TRBD2. Trimming took 2 bases from V and 4 from J; bases not matched to a gene: 9. Germline V gene data show CDR1 as GTSNPN and CDR2 as SVGIG (reference sequence). The CDR3 is 15 amino acids.

V is TRBV15 and J is TRBJ1-1, with unresolved D. V was shortened by 0 bases and J by 2 bases, with 13 bases between the two germline ends. The CDR3 covers 16 residues. The V gene's germline CDR1 is LNHNV and CDR2 YYDKDF (reference sequence). The chain's CDR3 is CATSRDLKTLNTEAFF. DNA of the CDR3: TGTGCCACCAGCAGAGACCTGAAGACATTAAACACTGAAGCTTTCTTT. Filled out from reference TRBV15 and TRBJ1-1, the complete variable domain reads DAMVIQNPRYQVTQFGKPVTLSCSQTLNHNVMYWYQQKSSQAPKLLFHYYDKDFNNEADTPDNFQSRRPNTSFCFLDIRSPGLGDTAMYLCATSRDLKTLNTEAFFGQGTRLTVV.

This clone was recorded once. V and J are TRBV27 and TRBJ2-7; 8 bases match TRBD2. Germline CDR1 MNHEY, CDR2 SMNVEV (reference sequence). V lost 5 bases to trimming and J lost 1 base; unmatched junction nucleotides: 7. The CDR3 runs to 15 residues. DNA for the CDR3: TGTGCCAGCAGTATTACAGCGGGAGTTTCCTACGAGCAGTACTTC. Amino acids: CASSITAGVSYEQYF.

This sequence joins TRBV28 and TRBJ2-7; TRBD1 is a possible D gene (6 bases). The ends were cut back, 2 bases at V and 3 bases at J, with 11 bases in the middle. The CDR3 totals 14 residues. Germline CDR1 reads MDHEN; CDR2 reads SYDVKM. The CDR3 here is CASSLGGPVYEQYF. DNA for the CDR3: TGTGCCAGCAGTTTAGGGGGCCCAGTCTACGAGCAGTACTTC.

In regard to this clone: Other nucleotide sequences in the sample specify the same CDR3. This sequence joins TRBV3-1 (or the pseudogene TRBV3-2) and TRBJ1-3; 9 positions match TRBD1. This CDR3 region has 19 residues. Germline V gene lookup returns CDR1 LGHDT and CDR2 YNNKEL (reference sequence). J gave up 3 bases and V 0 bases, and 12 bases lay outside the gene matches. Written as DNA, the CDR3 is TGTGCCAGCAGCCAAGATCCTGGGACAGGGAAAGTCTTTGGAAACACCATATATTTT. This translates into CASSQDPGTGKVFGNTIYF.

Here the CDR3 reads CASSFSGATNEKLFF. DNA of the CDR3: TGTGCCAGCAGCTTTTCGGGGGCAACTAATGAAAAACTGTTTTTT. The gene calls are TRBV7-9 and TRBJ1-4, with D possibly matching TRBD1 (5 bases). The CDR3 is 15 amino acids. Trimming took 3 bases from V and 0 from J, leaving 8 bases between them. The germline V gene has CDR1 SEHNR and CDR2 FQNEAQ (reference sequence).

This chain connects TRBV7-8 to TRBJ2-7, with a possible D match to TRBD2 (6 bases). The CDR3 has 15 amino acids. V gave up 1 base and J gave up 0 bases, with 10 bases separating them. CDR1 is SGHVS and CDR2 is FQNEAQ in the germline V gene. CDR3 nucleotide sequence: TGTGCCAGCAGCTTAGGGGGACTCAACTCCTACGAGCAGTACTTC. This translates into CASSLGGLNSYEQYF.

The rearrangement uses TRBV28 and TRBJ1-2; D perhaps matches TRBD1 (6 bases). CDR1 and CDR2 from the germline V gene are MDHEN and SYDVKM. V was clipped by 6 bases and J by 1 base, with 6 bases between them. The CDR3 sequence is 12 residues long. In nucleotides, the CDR3 is TGTGCCAGCAGGGACAGTAACTATGGCTACACCTTC. Translated, it gives CASRDSNYGYTF.

V gene TRBV3-1 (or the pseudogene TRBV3-2) combines with J gene TRBJ2-2, with 9 bases aligning to TRBD2. The germline gives CDR1 LGHDT, CDR2 YNNKEL (reference sequence). Germline trimming cut 1 base from V and 6 bases from J; bases unmatched to any gene: 3. The CDR3 spans 15 residues. Here the CDR3 DNA reads TGTGCCAGCAGCCAAGTTAGCGGGAGCTCCGGGGAGCTGTTTTTT. The encoded protein is CASSQVSGSSGELFF.

In DNA form, the CDR3 reads TGTGCCAGCAGCGAGACTAGCATTTGGTCCAATGAGCAGTTCTTC. It is translated as CASSETSIWSNEQFF. The chain links TRBV7-6 to TRBJ2-1; 7 bases are shared with TRBD2. J was trimmed by 6 bases and V by 5 bases; bases with no gene match: 10. The CDR3 runs to 15 residues. Germline V gene lookup returns CDR1 SGHVS and CDR2 FNYEAQ.

The V and J genes are TRBV5-4 and TRBJ2-1, with D tentatively TRBD1 (6 bases). Trimming shortened V by 4 bases and J by 5 bases, and 13 bases separated the two germline ends. Germline-derived CDR1 and CDR2 are SGHNT and YYREEE (reference sequence). The CDR3 covers 14 residues. In DNA, the CDR3 is TGTGCCAGCAGCCCGGGACAATACAACAATGAGCAGTTCTTC. Its protein is CASSPGQYNNEQFF.

The chain employs TRBV30 and TRBJ1-3; D is perhaps TRBD1 (6 bases). Germline V gene lookup returns CDR1 GTSNPN and CDR2 SVGIG (reference sequence). This CDR3 comprises 13 residues. Trimming stripped 4 bases from V and 2 bases from J, with 9 bases between. CDR3 loop: CAWKAGAGNTIYF. The DNA of the CDR3 is TGTGCCTGGAAGGCAGGGGCTGGAAACACCATATATTTT.

The chain has TRBV7-8 and TRBJ2-4; 8 positions agree with TRBD2. CDR1 SGHVS and CDR2 FQNEAQ come from the germline V gene. The CDR3 loop spans 15 amino acids. V lost 7 bases and J lost 0; bases outside the gene matches: 5. CDR3 coding DNA: TGTGCCAGCACCCCCCGGGAGGGAGCCAAAAACATTCAGTACTTC. Amino acids: CASTPREGAKNIQYF. Together with reference TRBV7-8 and TRBJ2-4, the CDR3 gives the full variable domain: GAGVSQSPRYKVAKRGQDVALRCDPISGHVSLFWYQQALGQGPEFLTYFQNEAQLDKSGLPSDRFFAERPEGSVSTLKIQRTQQEDSAVYLCASTPREGAKNIQYFGAGTRLSVL.

CDR3: CASSVAYRGRDTEAFF. In DNA, the CDR3 is TGTGCCAGCAGCGTTGCTTACAGGGGTAGGGACACTGAAGCTTTCTTT. The rearrangement uses TRBV9 and TRBJ1-1, with 7 bases that match TRBD1. The CDR3 is 16 amino acids. Germline loops: CDR1 SGDLS, CDR2 YYNGEE. V shed 2 bases, J shed 3 bases, and the junction held 10 bases outside the gene matches. The entire variable domain, with the rest obtained from reference TRBV9 and TRBJ1-1, is as follows: DSGVTQTPKHLITATGQRVTLRCSPRSGDLSVYWYQQSLDQGLQFLIQYYNGEERAKGNILERFSAQQFPDLHSELNLSSLELGDSALYFCASSVAYRGRDTEAFFGQGTRLTVV.

This chain connects TRBV18 to TRBJ2-3; D unresolved. V gave up 4 bases and J gave up 0 bases, with 8 bases separating them. The length of the CDR3 is 14 residues. The germline gives CDR1 KGHSH, CDR2 LQKENI. As DNA, the CDR3 is TGTGCCAGCTCACTCCGGAGTAGCACAGATACGCAGTATTTT. Its translation is CASSLRSSTDTQYF.

The V gene is TRBV30, the J gene TRBJ2-1; TRBD2 matches 9 bases. The V gene end was trimmed by 2 bases and the J gene end by 9 bases; junction bases not matched to a gene: 14. The CDR3 spans 16 residues. Germline CDR1 reads GTSNPN; CDR2 reads SVGIG (reference sequence). The CDR3 DNA reads TGTGCCTGGAGTCCTTCCCGGACAGCGGGAGGAGTTGAGCAGTTCTTC. The encoded protein is CAWSPSRTAGGVEQFF.

This CDR3 is CAWRALGQVNTEAFF. In DNA, the CDR3 is TGTGCCTGGAGGGCCCTCGGCCAGGTAAACACTGAAGCTTTCTTT. The rearrangement uses TRBV30 and TRBJ1-1, with no clear D. The CDR3 extends over 15 amino acids. V dropped 3 bases and J dropped 2 bases, with 16 bases sitting between them. The germline V gene encodes CDR1 GTSNPN and CDR2 SVGIG (reference sequence).

J is TRBJ2-2 and V is TRBV5-1; tentatively, D is TRBD1 (5 bases). The CDR3 is 14 amino acids. The germline V gene has CDR1 SGHRS and CDR2 YFSETQ. Trimming pared 0 bases from V and 7 bases from J, leaving 10 bases between. Here the CDR3 reads CASSLDRGVGELFF. As DNA, the CDR3 is TGCGCCAGCAGCTTGGATAGGGGTGTCGGGGAGCTGTTTTTT.

The chain employs TRBV5-1 and TRBJ1-1; D is undetermined. Germline CDR1 SGHRS, CDR2 YFSETQ. Trimming cost V 0 bases and J 2 bases, with 5 bases left between them. The CDR3 has 13 amino acids. CDR3 in DNA: TGCGCCAGCAGCTTGGCTCTTAACACTGAAGCTTTCTTT. It translates to CASSLALNTEAFF.

V usage is TRBV3-1 (or the pseudogene TRBV3-2) and J usage is TRBJ1-5, with 8 bases aligning to TRBD1. V lost 1 base to trimming and J lost 5 bases; unmatched junction nucleotides: 4. The CDR3 is 15 residues long. CDR1 and CDR2 (germline): LGHDT, YNNKEL (reference sequence). CDR3 coding DNA: TGTGCCAGCAGCCAAGGGAGGACAGGGTATCAGCCCCAGCATTTT. It specifies CASSQGRTGYQPQHF.

V is TRBV9 and J is TRBJ2-7, with D possibly being TRBD1 (5 bases). V was trimmed by 4 bases and J by 6 bases, leaving 23 bases between them. The V gene's germline CDR1 is SGDLS and CDR2 YYNGEE. This CDR3 region has 16 residues. CDR3 loop: CASSLGGARMVSEQYF. CDR3 nucleotides: TGTGCCAGCAGCTTGGGTGGGGCTAGGATGGTTTCCGAGCAGTACTTC.

The J gene is TRBJ2-3, the V gene TRBV7-9; 10 bases fit TRBD1. Germline values: CDR1 SEHNR, CDR2 FQNEAQ (reference sequence). The CDR3 has 16 residues. J was trimmed by 1 base and V by 5 bases; bases with no gene match: 6. CDR3 sequence: CASSDTGTGGTDTQYF. DNA of the CDR3: TGTGCCAGCAGCGACACAGGGACAGGGGGCACAGATACGCAGTATTTT.

This clone was counted between two and nine times. The rearrangement links TRBV27 to TRBJ2-1, with 9 bases matching TRBD1. This CDR3 is built from 19 residues. Germline V gives CDR1 MNHEY, CDR2 SMNVEV (reference sequence). J gave up 0 bases and V 7 bases, and 16 bases lay outside the gene matches. The CDR3 region has the DNA TGTGCCAGCACCTTATCCGGGACAGGGAATAGGGGCTCCTACAATGAGCAGTTCTTC. Its protein is CASTLSGTGNRGSYNEQFF.